This is a list of T cell receptor beta chains from one sample in a study of T cell responses to AZD1222 COVID-19 vaccine. Generated by immunoSEQ multiplex PCR, the TCRdb table keeps only in-frame clones and is missing some. Of some 56,000 clones in the sample, roughly 89% were seen once. Sequencing used peripheral blood, obtained 28 days after the second AZD1222 dose. The receptors originated from an adult who received the AZD1222 COVID-19 vaccine. Both conserved end residues are part of each CDR3. D genes are given only for firm matches. The size entry is marked missing in some rows and otherwise reads once, few, many or a size class.

d_gene: TRBD1
abundance: NA
j_gene: TRBJ2-2
v_gene: TRBV14
CDR3nt: TGTGCCAGCAGCCTACGACAGGGGGCGCTTACGGAGCTGTTTTTT
CDR3aa: CASSLRQGALTELFF

d_gene: NA
abundance: NA
j_gene: TRBJ2-7
v_gene: TRBV6-2/TRBV6-3
CDR3nt: TGTGCCAGCAGTTACTCTCCGGTTAGCTCCTACGAGCAGTACTTC
CDR3aa: CASSYSPVSSYEQYF

d_gene: NA
abundance: once
j_gene: TRBJ2-1
v_gene: TRBV11-3
CDR3nt: TGTGCCAGCAGCCCTACAGGGAACAAGCAGTTCTTC
CDR3aa: CASSPTGNKQFF

d_gene: NA
abundance: few
j_gene: TRBJ1-5
v_gene: TRBV30
CDR3nt: TGTGCCTGGAGCCGCCTTCCCAATCAGCCCCAGCATTTT
CDR3aa: CAWSRLPNQPQHF

d_gene: TRBD1
abundance: few
j_gene: TRBJ1-1
v_gene: TRBV5-1
CDR3nt: TGCGCCAGCAGCACGGGACAGGTGGGGAACACTGAAGCTTTCTTT
CDR3aa: CASSTGQVGNTEAFF

d_gene: TRBD1
abundance: once
j_gene: TRBJ1-1
v_gene: TRBV5-1
CDR3nt: TGCGCCAGCAGCCTTTCAACCGGGACAGGGTTTTCTGAAGCTTTCTTT
CDR3aa: CASSLSTGTGFSEAFF

d_gene: NA
abundance: NA
j_gene: TRBJ2-1
v_gene: TRBV11-2
CDR3nt: TGTGCCAGCAGCTTGATCGCGGGACCGAACCTGTGGGATGAGCAGTTCTTC
CDR3aa: CASSLIAGPNLWDEQFF

d_gene: NA
abundance: NA
j_gene: TRBJ2-2
v_gene: TRBV15
CDR3nt: TGTGCCACCAGCAGAGATAACAGGGTAGCCGGGGAGCTGTTTTTT
CDR3aa: CATSRDNRVAGELFF

d_gene: TRBD2
abundance: NA
j_gene: TRBJ2-3
v_gene: TRBV9
CDR3nt: TGTGCCAGTGGACTAGAAGGGACGCAGTATTTT
CDR3aa: CASGLEGTQYF

d_gene: NA
abundance: once
j_gene: TRBJ1-2
v_gene: TRBV30
CDR3nt: TGTGCCTGGAGTGGGCAGGGAAACTATGGCTACACCTTC
CDR3aa: CAWSGQGNYGYTF

d_gene: NA
abundance: once
j_gene: TRBJ1-1
v_gene: TRBV19
CDR3nt: TGTGCCAGTAGTCCAGGGACGTTACGGCGGATGAACACTGAAGCTTTCTTT
CDR3aa: CASSPGTLRRMNTEAFF

d_gene: NA
abundance: NA
j_gene: TRBJ2-7
v_gene: TRBV7-9
CDR3nt: TGTGCCAGCAGCTTAGGGGAGGAGCAGTACTTC
CDR3aa: CASSLGEEQYF

d_gene: NA
abundance: NA
j_gene: TRBJ2-5
v_gene: TRBV11-2
CDR3nt: TGTGCCAGCAACTTCGGGCCCAGGTCAGAGACCCAGTACTTC
CDR3aa: CASNFGPRSETQYF

d_gene: TRBD1
abundance: NA
j_gene: TRBJ1-2
v_gene: TRBV28
CDR3nt: TGTGCCAGCAGTTTACCCTCGAACAGGGGCCACAACTATGGCTACACCTTC
CDR3aa: CASSLPSNRGHNYGYTF

d_gene: NA
abundance: NA
j_gene: TRBJ1-5
v_gene: TRBV4-3
CDR3nt: TGCGCCAGCAGCCAAGCGGCACACGGCAATCAGCCCCAGCATTTT
CDR3aa: CASSQAAHGNQPQHF

d_gene: TRBD1
abundance: NA
j_gene: TRBJ2-5
v_gene: TRBV6-5
CDR3nt: TGTGCCAGCACCGGACAGGGTAAAAAGACCCAGTACTTC
CDR3aa: CASTGQGKKTQYF

d_gene: NA
abundance: NA
j_gene: TRBJ1-1
v_gene: TRBV30
CDR3nt: TGTGCCTCGACCGAGAGTGGTTACACTGAAGCTTTCTTT
CDR3aa: CASTESGYTEAFF

d_gene: NA
abundance: NA
j_gene: TRBJ1-1
v_gene: TRBV5-4
CDR3nt: TGTGCCAGCAGCTTGGCCGGGGGGGTAAACACTGAAGCTTTCTTT
CDR3aa: CASSLAGGVNTEAFF

d_gene: TRBD1
abundance: NA
j_gene: TRBJ1-5
v_gene: TRBV19
CDR3nt: TGTGCCAGTAGTGGGACAGATAATCAGCCCCAGCATTTT
CDR3aa: CASSGTDNQPQHF

d_gene: NA
abundance: NA
j_gene: TRBJ1-2
v_gene: TRBV30
CDR3nt: TGTGCCTGGATTCCCGGGGAGAGGCCCAACTATGGCTACACCTTC
CDR3aa: CAWIPGERPNYGYTF

d_gene: NA
abundance: NA
j_gene: TRBJ2-5
v_gene: TRBV19
CDR3nt: TGTGCCAGCCGAAACGGGGAAGGGGGAGAGACCCAGTACTTC
CDR3aa: CASRNGEGGETQYF

d_gene: TRBD2
abundance: NA
j_gene: TRBJ2-5
v_gene: TRBV19
CDR3nt: TGTGCCTGCTCGGGGGGGGTTCAAGAGACCCAGTACTTC
CDR3aa: CACSGGVQETQYF

d_gene: NA
abundance: once
j_gene: TRBJ2-7
v_gene: TRBV5-1
CDR3nt: TGCGCCAGCAGCTTTGGACAACTTTCCTACGAGCAGTACTTC
CDR3aa: CASSFGQLSYEQYF

d_gene: NA
abundance: NA
j_gene: TRBJ2-6
v_gene: TRBV2
CDR3nt: TGTGCCAGCATGTCCCTCTCTGGGGCCAACGTCCTGACTTTC
CDR3aa: CASMSLSGANVLTF

d_gene: NA
abundance: few
j_gene: TRBJ1-4
v_gene: TRBV18
CDR3nt: TGTGCCAGCTCACCACGCGTGCTTAACAACTCCCCAACTAATGAAAAACTGTTTTTT
CDR3aa: CASSPRVLNNSPTNEKLFF

d_gene: TRBD2
abundance: NA
j_gene: TRBJ2-3
v_gene: TRBV2
CDR3nt: TGTGCCAGCACCCTTGATAGACTAGCGGGGTCCGGTACGCAGTATTTT
CDR3aa: CASTLDRLAGSGTQYF

d_gene: NA
abundance: NA
j_gene: TRBJ2-7
v_gene: TRBV11-2
CDR3nt: TGTGCCAGCAGCTTAGTGGCCAGGGTTAACGAGCAGTACTTC
CDR3aa: CASSLVARVNEQYF

d_gene: NA
abundance: NA
j_gene: TRBJ1-5
v_gene: TRBV6-4
CDR3nt: TGTGCCAGCAGTGTGGGGTCAGGTCAGCCCCAGCATTTT
CDR3aa: CASSVGSGQPQHF

d_gene: TRBD2
abundance: once
j_gene: TRBJ2-3
v_gene: TRBV28
CDR3nt: TGTGCCAGCAGTTTATGGAAGGGAGGGTCGCCAGATACGCAGTATTTT
CDR3aa: CASSLWKGGSPDTQYF

d_gene: NA
abundance: once
j_gene: TRBJ2-7
v_gene: TRBV7-9
CDR3nt: TGTGCCAGCAGCCGCGGGGGACAGGCCTACGAGCAGTACTTC
CDR3aa: CASSRGGQAYEQYF

d_gene: NA
abundance: NA
j_gene: TRBJ1-1
v_gene: TRBV28
CDR3nt: TGTGCCAGCAGTTTAATCCACACTGAAGCTTTCTTT
CDR3aa: CASSLIHTEAFF

d_gene: NA
abundance: NA
j_gene: TRBJ2-2
v_gene: TRBV7-8
CDR3nt: TGTGCCAGCAGCTTAGTCGGGGGACGAATCGGGGAGCTGTTTTTT
CDR3aa: CASSLVGGRIGELFF

d_gene: TRBD1
abundance: NA
j_gene: TRBJ1-5
v_gene: TRBV19
CDR3nt: TGTGCCAGCGGACAGGGGAGAGATCAGCCCCAGCATTTT
CDR3aa: CASGQGRDQPQHF

d_gene: NA
abundance: NA
j_gene: TRBJ1-6
v_gene: TRBV5-4
CDR3nt: TGTGCCTTTGGGGCAAGGGGGGGACGGAATTCACCCCTCCACTTT
CDR3aa: CAFGARGGRNSPLHF

d_gene: NA
abundance: NA
j_gene: TRBJ1-4
v_gene: TRBV7-2
CDR3nt: TGTGCCAGCAGCCTACAACGGGACATTGAAAAACTGTTTTTT
CDR3aa: CASSLQRDIEKLFF

d_gene: TRBD1
abundance: NA
j_gene: TRBJ1-3
v_gene: TRBV27
CDR3nt: TGTGCCAGCAGTTCCGGGACAGGGAGAAACACCATATATTTT
CDR3aa: CASSSGTGRNTIYF

d_gene: NA
abundance: NA
j_gene: TRBJ1-5
v_gene: TRBV28
CDR3nt: TGTGCCAGCAGTGGCACGGGGGAAGGGGATCAGCCCCAGCATTTT
CDR3aa: CASSGTGEGDQPQHF

d_gene: NA
abundance: NA
j_gene: TRBJ1-1
v_gene: TRBV2
CDR3nt: TGTGCCAGCAGTGAACAGGGTCTGAACACTGAAGCTTTCTTT
CDR3aa: CASSEQGLNTEAFF

d_gene: NA
abundance: NA
j_gene: TRBJ2-5
v_gene: TRBV5-1
CDR3nt: TGCGCCAGCAGCCCCGGGGATCAAGAGACCCAGTACTTC
CDR3aa: CASSPGDQETQYF

d_gene: NA
abundance: NA
j_gene: TRBJ2-3
v_gene: TRBV9
CDR3nt: TGTGCCAGCAGCGGGTCAGCAGGGGACACAGATACGCAGTATTTT
CDR3aa: CASSGSAGDTDTQYF

d_gene: NA
abundance: NA
j_gene: TRBJ2-2
v_gene: TRBV13
CDR3nt: TGTGCCAGCAGCTTAAGACTCACCGGGGAGCTGTTTTTT
CDR3aa: CASSLRLTGELFF

d_gene: TRBD1
abundance: NA
j_gene: TRBJ2-5
v_gene: TRBV9
CDR3nt: TGTGCCAGCAGCGACCGGGACAGGGGCGCAAAAGAGACCCAGTACTTC
CDR3aa: CASSDRDRGAKETQYF

d_gene: TRBD1
abundance: NA
j_gene: TRBJ2-1
v_gene: TRBV5-1
CDR3nt: TGCGCCAGCAGCTTAAGAGGGGGCCTTGGCAATGAGCAGTTCTTC
CDR3aa: CASSLRGGLGNEQFF

d_gene: TRBD1
abundance: NA
j_gene: TRBJ2-7
v_gene: TRBV7-6
CDR3nt: TGTGCCAGCAGCCCCCGGACAGGGCCGAATGAGCAGTACTTC
CDR3aa: CASSPRTGPNEQYF

d_gene: NA
abundance: NA
j_gene: TRBJ2-1
v_gene: TRBV9
CDR3nt: TGTGCCAGCAGCGTCCTTGGCAGCTCCTACTACAATGAGCAGTTCTTC
CDR3aa: CASSVLGSSYYNEQFF

d_gene: NA
abundance: NA
j_gene: TRBJ1-2
v_gene: TRBV6-5
CDR3nt: TGTGCCAGCAGGGGCGATGGCTACACCTTC
CDR3aa: CASRGDGYTF

d_gene: NA
abundance: NA
j_gene: TRBJ2-2
v_gene: TRBV11-3
CDR3nt: TGTGCCAGCAGCTTAGGGGACAGGGAGCTGTTTTTT
CDR3aa: CASSLGDRELFF

d_gene: TRBD1
abundance: NA
j_gene: TRBJ1-2
v_gene: TRBV7-2
CDR3nt: TGTGCCAGCAGCTTAATAAGGGTTGGGAGGACAGGGGACCCTGGCTACACCTTC
CDR3aa: CASSLIRVGRTGDPGYTF